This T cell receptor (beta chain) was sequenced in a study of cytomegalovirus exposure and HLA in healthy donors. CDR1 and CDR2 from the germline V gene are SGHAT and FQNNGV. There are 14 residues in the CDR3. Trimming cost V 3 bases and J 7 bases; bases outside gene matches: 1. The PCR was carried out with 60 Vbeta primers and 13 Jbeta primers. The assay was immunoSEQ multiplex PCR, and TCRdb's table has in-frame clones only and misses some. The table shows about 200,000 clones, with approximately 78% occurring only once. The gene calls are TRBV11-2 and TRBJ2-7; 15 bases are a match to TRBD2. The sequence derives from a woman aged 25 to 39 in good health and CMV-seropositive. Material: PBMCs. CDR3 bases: TGTGCCAGCAGCTTCGGACTAGCGGGGGGGGAGCAGTACTTC. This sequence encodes CASSFGLAGGEQYF.